This entry lists 32 T cell receptor beta chains sequenced from one sample in a study of cytomegalovirus exposure and HLA in healthy donors. TCRdb's table, derived via immunoSEQ multiplex PCR, lists solely in-frame clones and lacks some. The sample includes some 100,000 clones, almost 90% of them seen just once. Material for sequencing was PBMCs. The receptors here all came from a woman between 18 and 30 years old in good health and CMV-seronegative.

The CDR3 is CASSLGLTFPGTEAFF. The CDR3, as DNA: TGTGCCAGCAGCTTGGGGCTGACATTCCCCGGTACTGAAGCTTTCTTT. The rearrangement joins TRBV7-9 to TRBJ1-1; D is possibly TRBD1 (5 bases). The CDR3 has 16 amino acids. The V end was cut by 3 bases, the J end by 5 bases, with 19 bases between. Germline V gene data show CDR1 as SEHNR and CDR2 as FQNEAQ (reference sequence).

V usage is TRBV5-1 and J usage is TRBJ2-7; TRBD1 is a possible D gene (6 bases). V dropped 4 bases and J dropped 1 base, with 6 bases sitting between them. The length of the CDR3 is 12 residues. In germline, CDR1 is SGHRS, CDR2 YFSETQ. This CDR3 reads CASSDRSYEQYF. The CDR3 nucleotides read TGCGCCAGCAGCGACAGGTCCTACGAGCAGTACTTC.

The chain has TRBV5-1 and TRBJ2-7; D perhaps matches TRBD1 (7 bases). The germline CDR1 and CDR2 sequences are SGHRS and YFSETQ. The CDR3 is 15 residues long. Between the trimmed V and J ends, which lost 4 bases and 6 bases, there was a span of 20 bases. The CDR3 nucleotides read TGCGCCAGCAGCCCTGGAGGGGGCGCCTCTCTCGAGCAGTACTTC. Translated, it gives CASSPGGGASLEQYF.

V and J are TRBV19 and TRBJ2-1; 10 bases match TRBD1. Germline V CDR1 and CDR2: LNHDA, SQIVND (reference sequence). There are 15 residues in the CDR3. Trimming removed 3 bases from V and 7 bases from J; junction bases left unmatched: 6. The CDR3 here is CASSMGQGRLNEQFF. In DNA form, the CDR3 reads TGTGCCAGTAGTATGGGACAGGGGCGACTAAATGAGCAGTTCTTC. Full variable domain (remainder filled in from reference TRBV19 and TRBJ2-1): DGGITQSPKYLFRKEGQNVTLSCEQNLNHDAMYWYRQDPGQGLRLIYYSQIVNDFQKGDIAEGYSVSREKKESFPLTVTSAQKNPTAFYLCASSMGQGRLNEQFFGPGTRLTVL.

This clone was seen only once. This chain connects TRBV6-6 to TRBJ1-5; maybe TRBD1 (5 bases). CDR3 size: 15 residues. V was trimmed by 4 bases and J by 2 bases, leaving 12 bases between them. Germline V gives CDR1 MNHNY, CDR2 SVGAGI (reference sequence). The CDR3 DNA follows: TGTGCCAGCAGTTCGACAACGGGGGGCAATCAGCCCCAGCATTTT. Its protein product is CASSSTTGGNQPQHF.

V is TRBV14 and J is TRBJ1-6; no definite D call. Germline lookup yields CDR1 SGHDN and CDR2 FVKESK. V lost 5 bases to trimming and J lost 7 bases, with 9 bases between them. CDR3 size: 13 residues. The CDR3 loop reads CASSEQFNSPLHF. CDR3 bases: TGTGCCAGCAGCGAACAGTTCAATTCACCCCTCCACTTT.

This chain connects TRBV5-1 to TRBJ1-4; D possibly corresponds to TRBD1 (5 bases). Per the germline V gene, CDR1 is SGHRS and CDR2 is YFSETQ. This CDR3 is built from 15 residues. Trimming removed 5 bases from V and 6 bases from J, with 17 bases in between. Here the CDR3 DNA reads TGCGCCAGCAGTCAAGAACCGGGGGGGTATGAAAAACTGTTTTTT. Translation gives CASSQEPGGYEKLFF.

This clone was observed once. The chain uses TRBV7-2 and TRBJ2-1; D may be TRBD1 (5 bases). V was cut by 1 base and J by 4 bases, with 8 bases left in between. Germline loops: CDR1 SGHTA, CDR2 FQGNSA. This CDR3 is built from 14 residues. The CDR3 region has the DNA TGTGCCAGCAGCTTAGGACAGCTTTACAATGAGCAGTTCTTC. Its protein is CASSLGQLYNEQFF.

The gene calls are TRBV7-9 and TRBJ1-2, with 7 bases lining up with TRBD1. This CDR3 contains 13 residues. J was trimmed by 6 bases and V by 7 bases; bases with no gene match: 8. The germline V gene has CDR1 SEHNR and CDR2 FQNEAQ (reference sequence). This chain's CDR3 is CASMGGQYDGYTF. The CDR3 DNA reads as TGTGCCAGCATGGGGGGACAGTATGATGGCTACACCTTC.

This chain links TRBV7-9 with TRBJ2-7; 11 bases agree with TRBD2. CDR1 SEHNR and CDR2 FQNEAQ come from the germline V gene (reference sequence). Trimming cost V 5 bases and J 4 bases; bases outside gene matches: 7. The CDR3 runs 15 residues. As DNA, the CDR3 is TGTGCCAGCAGCGTGACTAGCGGGACAGATTACGAGCAGTACTTC. Translation gives CASSVTSGTDYEQYF.

The CDR3 sequence: CASSPTGGWTGELFF. As DNA, the CDR3 is TGTGCCAGCAGCCCCACAGGGGGTTGGACCGGGGAGCTGTTTTTT. This sequence joins TRBV27 and TRBJ2-2; 8 bases line up with TRBD1. V was clipped by 6 bases and J by 5 bases; unmatched bases: 8. The germline V gene encodes CDR1 MNHEY and CDR2 SMNVEV (reference sequence). CDR3 length equals 15 residues.

The chain employs TRBV10-3 and TRBJ1-2; D gene ambiguous. V lost 8 bases to trimming and J lost 6 bases, with 7 bases between them. This CDR3 is built from 10 residues. The germline V gene encodes CDR1 ENHRY and CDR2 SYGVKD. CDR3 protein: CAIGRDGYTF. The CDR3 nucleotides are TGTGCCATCGGGAGGGATGGCTACACCTTC.

This clone has a single count. The V and J genes are TRBV28 and TRBJ2-7; TRBD1 matches at 7 bases. The V segment lost 5 bases and the J segment 4 bases; nucleotides outside the gene matches: 8. Per the germline V gene, CDR1 is MDHEN and CDR2 is SYDVKM. This CDR3 comprises 14 residues. CDR3 region: CASSVYRGRYEQYF. The CDR3 region has the DNA TGTGCCAGCAGTGTATACAGGGGCCGTTACGAGCAGTACTTC.

J is TRBJ2-1 and V is TRBV7-3; 7 nucleotides align to TRBD1. Trimming at V came to 4 bases and at J to 10 bases, leaving 7 bases not matched to a gene. The CDR3 extends over 13 amino acids. Germline assignment: CDR1 SGHTA and CDR2 FQGTGA. For the CDR3, the DNA is TGTGCCAGCAGCTCCGACAGGGCAGGAGAGCAGTTCTTC. Translating it yields CASSSDRAGEQFF. The full variable domain, completed using reference TRBV7-3 and TRBJ2-1, is GAGVSQTPSNKVTEKGKYVELRCDPISGHTALYWYRQSLGQGPEFLIYFQGTGAADDSGLPNDRFFAVRPEGSVSTLKIQRTERGDSAVYLCASSSDRAGEQFFGPGTRLTVL.

The chain joins TRBV5-4 to TRBJ2-7; no clear D. Germline lookup yields CDR1 SGHNT and CDR2 YYREEE (reference sequence). This CDR3 spans 18 amino acids. Trimming pared 0 bases from V and 4 bases from J, leaving 23 bases between. In nucleotides, the CDR3 is TGTGCCAGCAGCTTGGACCCCAATAACAGATTCCAGTCATACGAGCAGTACTTC. This sequence encodes CASSLDPNNRFQSYEQYF.

This chain joins TRBV5-1 and TRBJ1-3; D perhaps matches TRBD1 (5 bases). The CDR3 consists of 15 residues. Germline V gene lookup returns CDR1 SGHRS and CDR2 YFSETQ. V gave up 4 bases and J gave up 3 bases, with 14 bases separating them. This chain's CDR3 is CASSPAGGGGNTIYF. The CDR3 region has the DNA TGCGCCAGCAGCCCCGCGGGGGGAGGTGGAAACACCATATATTTT.

The chain combines TRBV6-1 with TRBJ1-3, with D uncertain. CDR1 is MNHNS, CDR2 SASEGT, per germline. Trimming took off 4 bases at V and 0 bases at J, with 10 bases between the two ends. The CDR3 extends over 15 amino acids. The chain's CDR3 is CASSVTHRSGNTIYF. Here the CDR3 DNA reads TGTGCCAGCAGTGTAACACATCGCTCTGGAAACACCATATATTTT.

The chain combines TRBV9 with TRBJ2-5, with 7 bases that match TRBD2. The J segment lost 5 bases and the V segment lost 0 bases, leaving 7 bases of the junction unmatched. The CDR3 loop spans 15 amino acids. Germline V gene sequence: CDR1 SGDLS, CDR2 YYNGEE. This CDR3 reads CASSVVGGYSETQYF. The CDR3 DNA is TGTGCCAGCAGCGTAGTGGGGGGGTATTCGGAGACCCAGTACTTC.

This clone has more than one count but fewer than ten. The chain is built from TRBV30 and TRBJ2-7, with a possible D match to TRBD1 (5 bases). Germline V CDR1 and CDR2: GTSNPN, SVGIG (reference sequence). V lost 5 bases and J 5 bases, leaving 19 bases between the germline ends. This CDR3 has 14 residues. This CDR3 reads CAWAVGRGADEQYF. Here the CDR3 DNA reads TGTGCCTGGGCAGTAGGTCGTGGGGCCGACGAGCAGTACTTC.

The gene calls are TRBV18 and TRBJ2-2; 7 bases align to TRBD1. Germline CDR1 reads KGHSH; CDR2 reads LQKENI. J was trimmed by 4 bases and V by 3 bases; bases with no gene match: 8. The CDR3 contains 16 residues. The CDR3 reads CASSPGEGAVTGELFF. In nucleotides, the CDR3 is TGTGCCAGCTCACCTGGAGAGGGGGCGGTCACCGGGGAGCTGTTTTTT.

CDR3 amino acids: CASGQGEGELFF. The CDR3 DNA reads as TGTGCCAGCGGACAGGGAGAGGGGGAGCTGTTTTTT. V gene TRBV28 combines with J gene TRBJ2-2; 8 nucleotides match TRBD1. CDR1 and CDR2 from the germline V gene are MDHEN and SYDVKM. CDR3 size: 12 residues. After removal of 8 bases from V and 8 bases from J, the junction contained 4 bases not matched to a gene.

This clone has a single count. This chain joins TRBV27 and TRBJ2-7, with a tentative D call TRBD1 (6 bases). V was clipped by 3 bases and J by 6 bases, with 18 bases between them. This CDR3 has 15 residues. The germline V gene encodes CDR1 MNHEY and CDR2 SMNVEV (reference sequence). The CDR3 coding sequence is TGTGCCAGCAGTTTGCGTCCCCCCGTCAGGGGCGAGCAGTACTTC. Translated, it gives CASSLRPPVRGEQYF.

The rearrangement uses TRBV11-2 and TRBJ2-7; TRBD1 is a possible D gene (6 bases). Trimming removed 0 bases from V and 4 bases from J, with 16 bases in between. CDR1 and CDR2 from the germline V gene are SGHAT and FQNNGV. The CDR3 totals 16 residues. CDR3 in DNA: TGTGCCAGCAGCTTAGATTGGGGCAGGGGCGAGTACGAGCAGTACTTC. Its protein is CASSLDWGRGEYEQYF.

V is TRBV1 and J is TRBJ2-1; the table's D call, TRBD2, has no DNA check behind it. TRBV1 represents a pseudogene. CDR3 size: 14 residues. CDR3 coding DNA: TGCACCCCCCTTTGGCGGGAGGGACACAATGAGCAGTTCTTC. Translating it yields CTPLWREGHNEQFF.

This chain links TRBV6-5 with TRBJ2-3; TRBD1 aligns across 10 bases. Per the germline V gene, CDR1 is MNHEY and CDR2 is SVGAGI. J gave up 9 bases and V 0 bases, and 3 bases lay outside the gene matches. This CDR3 spans 14 amino acids. The CDR3 spells CASSYSRTGGTQYF. Here the CDR3 DNA reads TGTGCCAGCAGTTACTCGCGGACAGGGGGAACGCAGTATTTT.

The rearrangement links TRBV4-3 to TRBJ2-7; 12 bases are a match to TRBD2. V lost 0 bases, J lost 2 bases, and 11 bases stayed unmatched. CDR1 and CDR2 (germline): LGHNA, YSLEER. The CDR3 covers 19 residues. The CDR3 loop is CASSQDGWTSGATTYEQYF. DNA for the CDR3: TGCGCCAGCAGCCAAGATGGCTGGACTAGCGGGGCCACTACCTACGAGCAGTACTTC.

This clone appeared a single time. This sequence joins TRBV5-6 and TRBJ2-7, with D possibly being TRBD1 (6 bases). Germline CDR1 is SGHDT and CDR2 is YYEEEE. The CDR3 covers 17 residues. The ends were cut back, 3 bases at V and 0 bases at J, with 19 bases in the middle. CDR3 nucleotide sequence: TGTGCCAGCAGCTCTAAGACCGGGACAAGAAGCTCCTACGAGCAGTACTTC. It specifies CASSSKTGTRSSYEQYF.

This chain connects TRBV25-1 to TRBJ1-5; no reliable D call. This CDR3 has 18 residues. CDR1 and CDR2 from the germline V gene are MGHDK and SYGVNS. V lost 1 base to trimming and J lost 8 bases, with 24 bases between them. The CDR3 sequence: CASSESTRVRSLGEPQHF. The CDR3, as DNA: TGTGCCAGCAGTGAATCTACGAGGGTAAGGAGTCTTGGGGAGCCCCAGCATTTT.

CDR3 sequence (DNA): TGCAGCGTTGAGAGTACGCAAAACACCGGGGAGCTGTTTTTT. Protein product: CSVESTQNTGELFF. The genes are TRBV29-1 and TRBJ2-2; D is uncertain. The V and J ends lost 3 bases and 2 bases respectively, with 10 bases between them. The V gene's germline CDR1 is SQVTM and CDR2 ANQGSEA. The CDR3 spans 14 residues.

The gene calls are TRBV19 and TRBJ2-3, with 14 bases aligning to TRBD2. V was clipped by 10 bases and J by 3 bases; unmatched bases: 3. There are 14 residues in the CDR3. Looked up from germline, CDR1 is LNHDA and CDR2 is SQIVND (reference sequence). CDR3 in amino acids: CATRLAGGTDTQYF. The CDR3 region has the DNA TGTGCCACCCGACTAGCGGGGGGGACAGATACGCAGTATTTT. The whole variable domain, filled in from reference TRBV19 and TRBJ2-3, reads DGGITQSPKYLFRKEGQNVTLSCEQNLNHDAMYWYRQDPGQGLRLIYYSQIVNDFQKGDIAEGYSVSREKKESFPLTVTSAQKNPTAFYLCATRLAGGTDTQYFGPGTRLTVL.

V gene TRBV19 combines with J gene TRBJ1-5; maybe TRBD1 (6 bases). V was pared by 6 bases and J by 4 bases, with 16 bases between. Germline V lookup: CDR1 LNHDA, CDR2 SQIVND (reference sequence). There are 15 residues in the CDR3. CDR3 DNA: TGTGCCAGTAGGGGCAACAGGGAAGAAAATCAGCCCCAGCATTTT. This translates into CASRGNREENQPQHF.

V is TRBV6-5 and J is TRBJ2-1; D gene uncertain. Germline V lookup: CDR1 MNHEY, CDR2 SVGAGI. This CDR3 has 14 residues. Trimming left V 2 bases short and J 6 bases short, with 11 bases between. In DNA, the CDR3 is TGTGCCAGCAGTTACAAGCCTAGGCTCAATGAGCAGTTCTTC. It is translated as CASSYKPRLNEQFF.